Listed below are T cell receptor beta chains from one sample, sequenced in a study of T-cell memory formation after mild COVID-19. TCRdb reprocessed the 5' RACE reads via MiXCR and lists one record per CDR3 protein. The profile shows just over 400,000 distinct CDR3 sequences, 23% of them singletons. Sequenced input: PBMCs or a T cell subset sorted from them (not recorded which). The receptors derive from an adult woman who had mild COVID-19 (a few samples of this study predate the infection). Cell type and time point are not known. Both conserved end residues are part of each CDR3. The order of the fields is clone size, J gene, D gene, CDR3 length, V gene, CDR3 DNA, CDR3 protein. The D gene is left open where the match is weak. Clone size is shown for a subset of rows, as once, few, many or a class of expanded clone.

>-|TRBJ2-1|-|14|TRBV11-3
TGTGCCAGCAGCTACCGGGAGACCTACAATGAGCAGTTCTTC
CASSYRETYNEQFF
>few|TRBJ2-1|TRBD1|12|TRBV20-1
TGCAGTGCTTGGACAGGGGTTGGGGAGCAGTTCTTC
CSAWTGVGEQFF
>-|TRBJ2-1|TRBD2|14|TRBV5-1
TGCGCCAGCAGCTTATTGCTAGCGGGGGATGAGCAGTTCTTC
CASSLLLAGDEQFF
>-|TRBJ1-2|-|16|TRBV12-3/TRBV12-4
TGTGCCAGCAGTTTGGGGGTACGGGGAATAAAAGGGGGCTACACCTTC
CASSLGVRGIKGGYTF
>few|TRBJ2-5|TRBD2|18|TRBV7-9
TGTGCCAGCAGCTACCCCCCCGGGACTAGCGGGAGAAAAGAGACCCAGTACTTC
CASSYPPGTSGRKETQYF
>-|TRBJ2-7|TRBD1|14|TRBV12-3/TRBV12-4
TGTGCCAGCAGTTTCCGGGACAGGGCCTACGAGCAGTACTTC
CASSFRDRAYEQYF
>-|TRBJ2-7|-|16|TRBV4-1
TGCGCCAGCAGCCAAGACCCGTTCTCTATCTCCTACGAGCAGTACTTC
CASSQDPFSISYEQYF
>-|TRBJ2-1|TRBD1|14|TRBV18
TGTGCCAGCTCCCGGGACAGAAAGTACAATGAGCAGTTCTTC
CASSRDRKYNEQFF
>few|TRBJ2-2|TRBD2|13|TRBV6-5
TGTGCCAGCAGTTACATGCGGGGGGGGGAGCTGTTTTTT
CASSYMRGGELFF
>-|TRBJ1-1|-|12|TRBV15
TGTGCCACCAGCAGAGTAGTGAGAGAAGCTTTCTTT
CATSRVVREAFF
>-|TRBJ2-3|-|15|TRBV4-3
TGCGCCAGCAGCCAGGAGGGCAGAACCACAGATACGCAGTATTTT
CASSQEGRTTDTQYF
>few|TRBJ2-1|-|16|TRBV6-2/TRBV6-3
TGTGCCAGCCGTGACGTAGCGGCGGGACAATACAATGAGCAGTTCTTC
CASRDVAAGQYNEQFF
>-|TRBJ1-1|TRBD1|15|TRBV6-6
TGTGCCAGCAGTACCGGACAGGGGAGGAGCACTGAAGCTTTCTTT
CASSTGQGRSTEAFF
>once|TRBJ2-1|TRBD2|16|TRBV6-5
TGTGCCAGCAGTTACGATCGACTAGCGGCCAGCAGAGAGCAGTTCTTC
CASSYDRLAASREQFF
>-|TRBJ2-3|-|16|TRBV5-5
TGTGCCAGCAGCTGGGAGCCTTTAGGTGGAATTGGTACGCAGTATTTT
CASSWEPLGGIGTQYF
>many|TRBJ1-5|-|16|TRBV27
TGTGCCAGCAGTCCACGGCCCCCTTATAGCAATCAGCCCCAGCATTTT
CASSPRPPYSNQPQHF
>-|TRBJ2-7|-|14|TRBV5-5
TGTGCCACCAAGACCGGGGGTGCCTCCTACGAGCAGTACTTC
CATKTGGASYEQYF
>-|TRBJ2-1|-|15|TRBV19
TGTGCCAGTAGCGAGGGGCCGGGCTCCTACAATGAGCAGTTCTTC
CASSEGPGSYNEQFF
>-|TRBJ2-1|-|10|TRBV7-9
TGTGCCAGCCACCGTCATGAGCAGTTCTTC
CASHRHEQFF
>-|TRBJ1-4|-|13|TRBV24-1
TGTGCCACCAGTGACCGGATCCGAGGGGGACTGTTTTTT
CATSDRIRGGLFF
>-|TRBJ2-5|-|13|TRBV25-1
TGTGCCAGCAGATGGGGGGCGCAGGAGACCCAGTACTTC
CASRWGAQETQYF
>-|TRBJ2-3|TRBD2|14|TRBV9
TGTGCCAGCAGCGTAGAAGCGGGGACAGATACGCAGTATTTT
CASSVEAGTDTQYF
>-|TRBJ1-1|-|14|TRBV18
TGTGCCAGCTCACCGGCTAGGGAGAACACTGAAGCTTTCTTT
CASSPARENTEAFF
>-|TRBJ2-7|TRBD1|15|TRBV5-6
TGTGCCAGCAGCTCCCCATCGGACAGGGCCTACGAGCAGTACTTC
CASSSPSDRAYEQYF
>-|TRBJ2-7|TRBD1|14|TRBV29-1
TGCAGCGCAGGACAGGGGGCGCTTACCTACGAGCAGTACTTC
CSAGQGALTYEQYF
>-|TRBJ2-3|-|16|TRBV11-2
TGTGCCAGCAGCTTAGTCTTTGGCCCAAGGGCAGATACGCAGTATTTT
CASSLVFGPRADTQYF
>few|TRBJ2-7|-|14|TRBV20-1
TGCAGTGCTAGAGCCCAGGGGAACTCCTACGAGCAGTACTTC
CSARAQGNSYEQYF